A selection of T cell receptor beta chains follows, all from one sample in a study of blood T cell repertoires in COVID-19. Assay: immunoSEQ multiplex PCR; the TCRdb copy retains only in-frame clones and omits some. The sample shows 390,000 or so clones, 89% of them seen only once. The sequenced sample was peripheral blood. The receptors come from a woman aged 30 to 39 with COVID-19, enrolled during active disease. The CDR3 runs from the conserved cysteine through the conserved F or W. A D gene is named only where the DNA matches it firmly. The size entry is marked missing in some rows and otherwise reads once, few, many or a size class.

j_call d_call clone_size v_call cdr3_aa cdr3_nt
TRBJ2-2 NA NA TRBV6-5 CASSYRPDRYTGELFF TGTGCCAGCAGTTACCGCCCGGACAGATACACCGGGGAGCTGTTTTTT
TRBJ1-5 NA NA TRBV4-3 CASSLGAINQPQHF TGCGCCAGCAGCCTGGGGGCGATCAATCAGCCCCAGCATTTT
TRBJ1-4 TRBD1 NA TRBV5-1 CASSPGQGRAYNEKLFF TGCGCCAGCAGCCCTGGACAGGGTAGGGCCTATAATGAAAAACTGTTTTTT
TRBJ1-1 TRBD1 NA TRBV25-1 CASSEGWDRGGTEAFF TGTGCCAGCAGTGAGGGGTGGGACAGGGGGGGCACTGAAGCTTTCTTT
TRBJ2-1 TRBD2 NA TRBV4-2 CASSHRSPSGTYNEQFF TGTGCCAGCAGCCACCGTTCCCCTAGCGGGACCTACAATGAGCAGTTCTTC
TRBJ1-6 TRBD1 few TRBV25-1 CASRLTGDPSPLHF TGTGCCAGCAGGTTGACAGGGGATCCCTCCCCCCTCCACTTT
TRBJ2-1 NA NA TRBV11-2 CASSLGREQFF TGTGCCAGCAGCTTAGGGAGGGAGCAGTTCTTC
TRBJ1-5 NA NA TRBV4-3 CASSQDPVQPQHF TGCGCCAGCAGCCAAGATCCCGTTCAGCCCCAGCATTTT
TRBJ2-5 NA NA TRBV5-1 CASSLVFSEAQETQYF TGCGCCAGCAGCTTGGTATTCAGCGAGGCCCAAGAGACCCAGTACTTC
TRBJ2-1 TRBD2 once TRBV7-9 CASSFPGTSINEQFF TGTGCCAGCAGCTTTCCCGGGACTAGCATCAATGAGCAGTTCTTC
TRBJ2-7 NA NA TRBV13 CASSLEGAVTYEQYF TGTGCCAGCAGCTTAGAAGGGGCCGTAACCTACGAGCAGTACTTC
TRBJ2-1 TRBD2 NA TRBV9 CASSDPGGAYNEQFF TGTGCCAGCAGCGACCCCGGGGGGGCCTACAATGAGCAGTTCTTC
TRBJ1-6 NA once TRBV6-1 CASSELGRERSPLHF TGTGCCAGCAGTGAACTCGGGAGGGAGCGTTCACCCCTCCACTTT
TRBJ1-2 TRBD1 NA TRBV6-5 CASRSGTAYGYTF TGTGCCAGCAGATCCGGGACAGCCTATGGCTACACCTTC
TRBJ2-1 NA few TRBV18 CASSFRDNEQFF TGTGCCAGCTCATTCCGGGACAATGAGCAGTTCTTC
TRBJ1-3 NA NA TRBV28 CASSLISLSGSGNTIYF TGTGCCAGCAGTTTAATTTCCCTGTCAGGCTCTGGAAACACCATATATTTT
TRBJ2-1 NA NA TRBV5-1 CASGDGTQDNEQFF TGCGCCAGCGGCGACGGAACGCAGGACAATGAGCAGTTCTTC
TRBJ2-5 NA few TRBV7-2 CASSTGKQETQYF TGTGCCAGCAGCACCGGGAAGCAAGAGACCCAGTACTTC
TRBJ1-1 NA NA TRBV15 CATSRRRRNTEAFF TGTGCCACCAGCAGAAGACGGAGGAACACTGAAGCTTTCTTT
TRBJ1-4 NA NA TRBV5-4 CASSLAGKDEKLFF TGTGCCAGCAGCTTGGCAGGGAAGGATGAAAAACTGTTTTTT
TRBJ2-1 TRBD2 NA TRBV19 CASTTSGGVGEQFF TGTGCCAGCACGACTAGCGGGGGGGTCGGTGAGCAGTTCTTC
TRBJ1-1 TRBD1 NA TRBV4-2 CASSQARDRGRNTEAFF TGTGCCAGCAGCCAAGCCCGGGACAGGGGGCGGAACACTGAAGCTTTCTTT